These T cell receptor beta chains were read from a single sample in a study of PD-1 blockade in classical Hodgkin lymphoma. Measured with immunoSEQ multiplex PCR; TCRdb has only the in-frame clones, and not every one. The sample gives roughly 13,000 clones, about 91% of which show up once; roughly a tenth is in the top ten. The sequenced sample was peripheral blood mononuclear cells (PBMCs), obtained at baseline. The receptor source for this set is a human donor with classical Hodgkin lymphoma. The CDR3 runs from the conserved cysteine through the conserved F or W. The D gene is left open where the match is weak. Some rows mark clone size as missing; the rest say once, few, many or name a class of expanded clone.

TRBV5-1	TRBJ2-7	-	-	TGCGCCAGCAGCCCCGAGGGGGGGGGCGAGCAGTACTTC	CASSPEGGGEQYF
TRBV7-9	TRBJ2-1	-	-	TGTGCCAGCAGCCCCGATCGAAAGCGGGCCAATGAGCAGTTCTTC	CASSPDRKRANEQFF
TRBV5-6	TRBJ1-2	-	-	TGTGCCAGCCAGGGGCTCTATGGCTACACCTTC	CASQGLYGYTF
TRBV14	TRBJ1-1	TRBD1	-	TGTGCCAGCAGCCCCATCACCTGGACAGGGGCGATGAACACTGAAGCTTTCTTT	CASSPITWTGAMNTEAFF
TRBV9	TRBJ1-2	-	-	TGTGCCAGCAGCGACAGCAGACAGTGGCCCTCCTATGGCTACACCTTC	CASSDSRQWPSYGYTF
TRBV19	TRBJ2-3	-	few	TGTGCCAGTAGTATAGGTGTAGATACGCAGTATTTT	CASSIGVDTQYF
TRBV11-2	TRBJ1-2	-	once	TGTGCCAGCAGCTCCCTCAAGACAGGAGCCAACTATGGCTACACCTTC	CASSSLKTGANYGYTF
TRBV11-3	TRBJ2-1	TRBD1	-	TGTGCCAGCAGCCTGACAGGGGAGTCCTACAATGAGCAGTTCTTC	CASSLTGESYNEQFF
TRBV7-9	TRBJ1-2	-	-	TGTGCCAGCAGCTTAGGAGGAGAGAATATCTATGGCTACACCTTC	CASSLGGENIYGYTF
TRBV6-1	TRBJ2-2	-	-	TGTGCCAGCAGTGAAACTAGCTTGAGGGGCGCGAACACCGGGGAGCTGTTTTTT	CASSETSLRGANTGELFF
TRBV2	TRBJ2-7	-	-	TGTGCCAGCAGTCGGACACTACCCTCCTACGAGCAGTACTTC	CASSRTLPSYEQYF
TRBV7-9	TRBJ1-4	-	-	TGTGCCAGCAGCTTAGAGTCGGGGGCGGAGGAAAAACTGTTTTTT	CASSLESGAEEKLFF
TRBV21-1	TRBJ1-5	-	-	TGTGCCAGCAGCAAAGCGGGACGCCGCTTTCAGCCCCAGCATTTT	CASSKAGRRFQPQHF
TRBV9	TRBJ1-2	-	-	TGTGCCAGCAGCCCACCGGGGGATCTTGGCTACACCTTC	CASSPPGDLGYTF
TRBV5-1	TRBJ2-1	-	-	TGCGCCAGCAGCGTGGACGGGAGCTCCTACAATGAGCAGTTCTTC	CASSVDGSSYNEQFF
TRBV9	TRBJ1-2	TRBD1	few	TGTGCCAGCAGCGTCGACAGGGTCGGAGGCTACACCTTC	CASSVDRVGGYTF
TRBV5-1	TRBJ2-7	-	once	TGCGCCAGCAGCTCCGACGGATACGCTTACGAGCATTACTTC	CASSSDGYAYEHYF
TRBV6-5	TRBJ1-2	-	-	TGTGCCAGCAGTTACTCGATAACGGACGTGGGCACCTTC	CASSYSITDVGTF
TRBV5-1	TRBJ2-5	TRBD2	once	TGCGCCAGCAGCTTGTCTAGCGGGGAAGAGACCCAGTACTTC	CASSLSSGEETQYF
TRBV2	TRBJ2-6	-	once	TGTGCCAGCAGTCAAGGAGGCTCTGGGGCCAACGTCCTGACTTTC	CASSQGGSGANVLTF
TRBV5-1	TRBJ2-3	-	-	TGCGCCAGCAGCTCTGGAGCCGGGGAAACAGATACGCAGTATTTT	CASSSGAGETDTQYF
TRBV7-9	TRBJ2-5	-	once	TGTGCCAGCAGCTTAGACTCCCAAGAGACCCAGTACTTC	CASSLDSQETQYF
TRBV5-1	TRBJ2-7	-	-	TGCGCCAGCAGCGGGACCGACGGCCCGAGCTCCTACGAGCAGTACTTC	CASSGTDGPSSYEQYF
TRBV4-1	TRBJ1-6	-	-	TGCGCCAGCAGCCTAGGACCCGGGGTTGCAATCAATTCACCCCTCCACTTT	CASSLGPGVAINSPLHF
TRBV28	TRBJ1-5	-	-	TGTGCCAGCAGTTTAATGGGGTGGGAACGGAATCAGCCCCAGCATTTT	CASSLMGWERNQPQHF
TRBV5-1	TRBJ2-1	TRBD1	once	TGCGCCAGCAATCGGGACAGCTCCTACAATGAGCAGTTCTTC	CASNRDSSYNEQFF
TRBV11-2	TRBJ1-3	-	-	TGTGCCAGCAGCCTCCAAGGCTCTGGAAACACCATATATTTT	CASSLQGSGNTIYF
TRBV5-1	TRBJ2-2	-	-	TGCGCCAGCAGCTTGGTGGGTGCTAGCGGGGAGCTGTTTTTT	CASSLVGASGELFF
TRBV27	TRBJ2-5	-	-	TGTGCCAGCAGTTTGCGAGGGGAGACCCAGTACTTC	CASSLRGETQYF
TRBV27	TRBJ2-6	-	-	TGTGCCAGCAGTACCATATACCTCTCTGGGGCCAACGTCCTGACTTTC	CASSTIYLSGANVLTF
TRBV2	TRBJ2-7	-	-	TGTGCCAGCCACCGGGGAAAGGGTTCCTACGAGCAGTACTTC	CASHRGKGSYEQYF
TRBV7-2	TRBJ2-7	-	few	TGTGCCAGCAGCCCCTCTTTAGCGGTTAGGGAGCAGTACTTC	CASSPSLAVREQYF
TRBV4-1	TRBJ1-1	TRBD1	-	TGCGCCAGCAGCCAACCCGGGACAGGGGCGGTTGCAAGGGCTTTCTTT	CASSQPGTGAVARAFF
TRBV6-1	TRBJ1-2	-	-	TGTGCCAGCCGAAACCTAAGGACTGCTAACTATGGCTACACCTTC	CASRNLRTANYGYTF
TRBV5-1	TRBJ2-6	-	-	TGCGCCAGCAGCTTACAGGTCTCTGGGGCCAACGTCCTGACTTTC	CASSLQVSGANVLTF
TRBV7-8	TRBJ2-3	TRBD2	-	TGTGCCAGCGACCCCGGGGGGGCGAAGATAGATACGCAGTATTTT	CASDPGGAKIDTQYF
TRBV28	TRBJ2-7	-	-	TGTGCCAGCAGTTTTGGGGCCTACGAGCAGTACTTC	CASSFGAYEQYF
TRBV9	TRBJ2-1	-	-	TGTGCCAGCAGCGTAGGACAGGGAGGTGAGCAGTTCTTC	CASSVGQGGEQFF
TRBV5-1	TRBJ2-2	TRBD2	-	TGCGCCAGCAGCCTGAGCGGGGGAGGTCGCACCGGGGAGCTGTTTTTT	CASSLSGGGRTGELFF
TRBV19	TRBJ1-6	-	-	TGTGCCAGTAGTATTGTTCAGGATAATTCACCCCTCCACTTT	CASSIVQDNSPLHF
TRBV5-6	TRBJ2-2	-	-	TGTGCCAGCAGCCGCCCGGGGAAGGGCGGGCCCACCGGGGAGCTGTTTTTT	CASSRPGKGGPTGELFF
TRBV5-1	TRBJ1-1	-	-	TGCGCCAGCAGCTTGAGAGGCGGCACTGAAGCTTTCTTT	CASSLRGGTEAFF
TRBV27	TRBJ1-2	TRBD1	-	TGTGCCAGCAGTCACCGACAGGGTGGAGGCAACTATGGCTACACCTTC	CASSHRQGGGNYGYTF
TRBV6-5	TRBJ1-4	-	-	TGTGCCAGCAGTTCCGGCGCTACTAATGAAAAACTGTTTTTT	CASSSGATNEKLFF
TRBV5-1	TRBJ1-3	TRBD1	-	TGCGCCAGCAGCAAGGACAGGGACCGAAACACCATATATTTT	CASSKDRDRNTIYF
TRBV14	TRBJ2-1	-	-	TGTGCCAGCAGCTACCAGTTCGGTCCCCTGGGCAATGAGCAGTTCTTC	CASSYQFGPLGNEQFF
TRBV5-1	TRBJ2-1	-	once	TGCGCCAGCACCCCTGCGGTTCAGGGCGGCTACAATGAGCAGTTCTTC	CASTPAVQGGYNEQFF
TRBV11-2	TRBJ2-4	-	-	TGTGCCAGCAGCTCGGGGGACAGAGGGGCCAAAAACATTCAGTACTTC	CASSSGDRGAKNIQYF
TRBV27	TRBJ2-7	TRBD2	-	TGTGCCAGCAGTTTATACCGGGGGGCCTACGAGCAGTACTTC	CASSLYRGAYEQYF
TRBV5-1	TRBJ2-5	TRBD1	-	TGCGCCAGCGGGACAGGAAAGGGGGAGACCCAGTACTTC	CASGTGKGETQYF
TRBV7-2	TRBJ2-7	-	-	TGTGCCAGCAGCTTAGGCACAGGCCTCTACGAGCAGTACTTC	CASSLGTGLYEQYF
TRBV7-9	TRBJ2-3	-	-	TGTGCCAGCAGCTATTCTAGCACAGATACGCAGTATTTT	CASSYSSTDTQYF
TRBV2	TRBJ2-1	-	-	TGTGCCAGCAGTTATATACGGGCAGCTGAGCAGTTCTTC	CASSYIRAAEQFF
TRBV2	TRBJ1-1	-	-	TGTGCCAGCAGAAGGGTCCACATGAACACTGAAGCTTTCTTT	CASRRVHMNTEAFF
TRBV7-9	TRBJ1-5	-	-	TGTGCCAGCAGCTTAGACCCTGATCAGCCCCAGCATTTT	CASSLDPDQPQHF
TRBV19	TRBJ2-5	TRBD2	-	TGTGCCAGTAGTAAAGGACTAGCGGGGCCCCAAGAGACCCAGTACTTC	CASSKGLAGPQETQYF
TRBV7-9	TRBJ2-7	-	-	TGTGCCAGCAGCTTAATGGGGACATCAGCTTACGAGCAGTACTTC	CASSLMGTSAYEQYF
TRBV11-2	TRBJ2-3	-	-	TGTGCCAGCACCCCGAGAGGGTCACAAGATACGCAGTATTTT	CASTPRGSQDTQYF
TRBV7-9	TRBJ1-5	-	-	TGTGCCAGCAGCTTAGACGGGATTTCTAGCAATCAGCCCCAGCATTTT	CASSLDGISSNQPQHF